Only a few counts were recorded for the clone carrying this T cell receptor beta chain. Its specificity is unknown. The CDR3 spans 13 residues. The germline V gene has CDR1 GTSNPN and CDR2 SVGIG (reference sequence). Trimming stripped 4 bases from V and 7 bases from J, with 14 bases between. The sample belongs to a study of T cell responses to AZD1222 COVID-19 vaccine. Study-level results: Among those given AZD1222, only six were seropositive at baseline.

Data came from immunoSEQ multiplex PCR; TCRdb stores just in-frame clones and leaves some out. This table has tens of thousands of clones, roughly nine tenths appearing once. Second-dose intervals near 4 or 12 weeks were combined. This receptor was taken from an adult who received the AZD1222 COVID-19 vaccine. The J gene is TRBJ1-5, the V gene TRBV30; weak D call: TRBD1 (6 bases). This material consisted of peripheral blood, taken 28 days after the second AZD1222 dose. The CDR3 reads CAWNKQGRQPQHF. CDR3 sequence (DNA): TGTGCCTGGAATAAACAGGGAAGGCAGCCCCAGCATTTT.